Included here is one T cell receptor (beta chain) sequence, with context. Its matching antigen is unknown. These data come from a study of a mutant IDH1 vaccine in newly diagnosed glioma. Study-level information: The therapy given earlier, which was standard therapy, consisted of radiotherapy, temozolomide, or both, and most of the patients received both.

Generated by immunoSEQ multiplex PCR, the TCRdb table keeps only in-frame clones and is missing some. The repertoire holds some 56,000 clones, with around 90% as singletons. Study observations and caveats: Most patients, around 94%, showed vaccine-induced immune responses.

CDR1 LNHDA and CDR2 SQIVND come from the germline V gene (reference sequence). The CDR3 covers 15 residues. The V gene lost 3 bases and the J gene lost 5 bases, with 13 bases spanning the gap. The time point here: baseline, week 1 (first vaccination visit). Described treatment: pre-vaccination baseline after standard-of-care therapy. The study enrolled donors with new WHO grade 3 or 4 IDH1-mutant, ATRX-lost astrocytomas. The sequencing here drew on PBMCs, taken from a glioma patient treated with radiotherapy, temozolomide or both. This sequence joins TRBV19 and TRBJ2-2; D unresolved. The sequence was collected from a man aged 50-59 years with glioma. The CDR3 DNA reads as TGTGCCAGTAGTATCCTCATAGCCGGTACCGGGGAGCTGTTTTTT. This codes for CASSILIAGTGELFF.